This is a list of T cell receptor beta chains from one sample in a study of beta chain features in type 1 diabetes. Profiling relied on immunoSEQ multiplex PCR, and the TCRdb table lists in-frame clones only, not all of them. This sample has fewer than 350,000 clones, with roughly a fifth found just once. The sample consisted of naive CD4+ T cells from blood. Receptors originate from a young woman in good health. Each CDR3 is given with its conserved first and last residue. A D gene is named only where the DNA matches it firmly. Rows give clone size only sometimes, using once, few, many, or a class for an expanded clone.

v_gene	d_gene	j_gene	abundance	CDR3nt	CDR3aa
TRBV12-5	NA	TRBJ2-7	NA	TGTGCTAGTGGTTTGCTACAGGGTTACGAGCAGTACTTC	CASGLLQGYEQYF
TRBV2	NA	TRBJ1-1	NA	TGTGCCAGCAGGGGATTGACAGGCTTCACTGAAGCTTTCTTT	CASRGLTGFTEAFF
TRBV7-9	NA	TRBJ2-7	NA	TGTGCCAGCAGTCAGGGCCTTTACGAGCAGTACTTC	CASSQGLYEQYF
TRBV5-1	TRBD1	TRBJ2-7	few	TGCGCCAGCAGCTTGGCCAGGACAGGGCCGGGCGAGCAGTACTTC	CASSLARTGPGEQYF
TRBV6-5	NA	TRBJ2-4	few	TGTGCCAGCAGTTACCGTCAGGGGCGAGACATTCAGTACTTC	CASSYRQGRDIQYF
TRBV25-1	NA	TRBJ2-1	NA	TGTGCCAGCAGTGCGTTCCTAAATGAGCAGTTCTTC	CASSAFLNEQFF
TRBV5-4	NA	TRBJ2-1	few	TGTGCCAGCAGCTTGTTCGGTTCCTACAATGAGCAGTTCTTC	CASSLFGSYNEQFF
TRBV5-1	TRBD1	TRBJ2-7	NA	TGCGCCAGCAGCACGGGGACAGGGGGGGTCTACGAGCAGTACTTC	CASSTGTGGVYEQYF
TRBV7-2	NA	TRBJ1-2	NA	TGTGCCAGCAGTCCAGGGAGGCTAAATGGCTACACCTTC	CASSPGRLNGYTF
TRBV7-6	TRBD2	TRBJ2-1	NA	TGTGCCAGCAGCTTAGCCGGGACTAGTGCTGACAATGAGCAGTTCTTC	CASSLAGTSADNEQFF
TRBV7-9	TRBD1	TRBJ1-2	few	TGTGCCAGCGGGCAGGGGGTCTATGGCTACACCTTC	CASGQGVYGYTF
TRBV9	TRBD2	TRBJ2-5	NA	TGTGCCAGCAGCGTAGGCCAGCGGGGGGGCCTCCAAGAGACCCAGTACTTC	CASSVGQRGGLQETQYF
TRBV4-2	NA	TRBJ1-3	NA	TGTGCCAGCAGCCAATTCCTGGACAGCTCTGGAAACACCATATATTTT	CASSQFLDSSGNTIYF
TRBV5-6	NA	TRBJ2-3	NA	TGTGCCAGCAGCCATATCAGGGGAAGGGTCTTGAATACGCAGTATTTT	CASSHIRGRVLNTQYF
TRBV18	NA	TRBJ2-3	few	TGTGCCAGCTCACCGGCGGGGGCCAACACAGATACGCAGTATTTT	CASSPAGANTDTQYF
TRBV7-9	NA	TRBJ1-2	few	TGTGCCAGCAGCTTAGAATGGGGGCTCGCTGGCTACACCTTC	CASSLEWGLAGYTF
TRBV11-3	NA	TRBJ2-5	NA	TGTGCCAGCAGCACCGCGGACAGCCGGAGGGAGACCCAGTACTTC	CASSTADSRRETQYF
TRBV9	NA	TRBJ2-1	few	TGTGCCAGCAGCCCCTCGACTAGCTACAATGAGCAGTTCTTC	CASSPSTSYNEQFF
TRBV7-9	NA	TRBJ2-7	NA	TGTGCCAGCAGCCCTAAAATCGCGAGCCGGGACAATTCCTACGAGCAGTACTTC	CASSPKIASRDNSYEQYF
TRBV30	NA	TRBJ1-2	NA	TGTGCCTGGAGTGATGGAGTTTCCCCGGGATCCCCGTCTGGCTACACCTTC	CAWSDGVSPGSPSGYTF
TRBV20-1	NA	TRBJ1-2	few	TGCAGTGCTAGTCTGGGCGATGGCTACACCTTC	CSASLGDGYTF
TRBV9	NA	TRBJ2-1	NA	TGTGCCAGCAGCGTAGACCAGGGGTGGCATGAGCAGTTCTTC	CASSVDQGWHEQFF
TRBV25-1	NA	TRBJ2-1	few	TGTGCCAGCAGTGAATTTGACAGGCTGGGGAATGAGCAGTTCTTC	CASSEFDRLGNEQFF
TRBV6-5	NA	TRBJ1-1	NA	TGTGCCATAAGGCAGGGAACTGAAGCTTTCTTT	CAIRQGTEAFF
TRBV9	TRBD2	TRBJ2-3	NA	TGTGCCAGCAGCGTAGAATTCAGCGGGGGCACAGATACGCAGTATTTT	CASSVEFSGGTDTQYF
TRBV29-1	NA	TRBJ1-2	few	TGCAGCGTTGAAAGGGAGGGAGGCTACACCTTC	CSVEREGGYTF
TRBV5-1	NA	TRBJ2-3	few	TGCGCCAGCAGCTTGGGACACGCTAGCACAGATACGCAGTATTTT	CASSLGHASTDTQYF
TRBV6-5	TRBD1	TRBJ1-5	NA	TGTGCCAGCAGACAACAGGGGGCAAGTCAGCCCCAGCATTTT	CASRQQGASQPQHF
TRBV7-6	NA	TRBJ1-3	NA	TGTGCCAGCAGCTTAGTACAGGGTACTGGAAACACCATATATTTT	CASSLVQGTGNTIYF
TRBV5-4	NA	TRBJ1-2	NA	TGTGCCAGCATCGCGACAGGCAGTTATGGCTACACCTTC	CASIATGSYGYTF
TRBV30	TRBD1	TRBJ2-7	NA	TGTGCCTGGGGGGACAGGGACGAGCAGTACTTC	CAWGDRDEQYF
TRBV5-1	TRBD1	TRBJ2-1	few	TGCGCCAGCAGCTCGGGACAGGGAGCGGGTGAGCAGTTCTTC	CASSSGQGAGEQFF
TRBV29-1	NA	TRBJ1-1	few	TGCAGCGTTGTTCCTCGTATGAACACTGAAGCTTTCTTT	CSVVPRMNTEAFF
TRBV5-1	TRBD2	TRBJ2-5	NA	TGCGCCAGCAGCTTAGCGGGGGGTCAAGAGACCCAGTACTTC	CASSLAGGQETQYF
TRBV29-1	NA	TRBJ2-7	NA	TGCAGCGTGACTCCCGGGACATCTTCCTACGAGCAGTACTTC	CSVTPGTSSYEQYF
TRBV28	TRBD1	TRBJ2-5	few	TGTGCCAGCAAGCCCCCGGGACAGGGGGCCCCTAGGGACCAGTACTTC	CASKPPGQGAPRDQYF
TRBV7-9	TRBD2	TRBJ2-1	NA	TGTGCCAGCAGCTTAGCGTTGCGGGGAGGGCTCGGCAATGAGCAGTTCTTC	CASSLALRGGLGNEQFF
TRBV7-2	TRBD2	TRBJ2-5	NA	TGTGCCAGCAGCCCAGGACTAGCGGGCGGAGAGACCCAGTACTTC	CASSPGLAGGETQYF
TRBV27	NA	TRBJ1-1	few	TGTGCCAGCAGTTTATGGCAACAGAACACTGAAGCTTTCTTT	CASSLWQQNTEAFF
TRBV6-5	NA	TRBJ2-3	NA	TGTGCCAGCAGCCTCCGGCGGGCGCCCACGCAGTATTTT	CASSLRRAPTQYF
TRBV15	TRBD2	TRBJ2-5	NA	TGTGCCACCAGCAGTTCCTCCCGGACTAGCCCCCGGGCCCAGTACTTC	CATSSSSRTSPRAQYF
TRBV5-4	TRBD2	TRBJ2-1	few	TGTGCCACTAAAGCGGGGGTTAGGAATGAGCAGTTCTTC	CATKAGVRNEQFF
TRBV7-2	NA	TRBJ2-1	NA	TGTGCCAGCAGCTTATCCGGGTTGAGGTACAATGAGCAGTTCTTC	CASSLSGLRYNEQFF
TRBV21-1	NA	TRBJ1-1	NA	TGTGCCAGCGGTTACAGGGACCCTGAAGCTTTCTTT	CASGYRDPEAFF
TRBV10-3	TRBD1	TRBJ2-7	NA	TGTGCCATCAGTGAGTCGGGACAGCCCTACGAGCAGTACTTC	CAISESGQPYEQYF
TRBV27	TRBD2	TRBJ2-1	few	TGTGCCAGCAGTTTATGGGCTAGCGGGTACAATGAGCAGTTCTTC	CASSLWASGYNEQFF
TRBV7-2	TRBD1	TRBJ1-5	NA	TGTGCCAGCAGCTGGGACAGGGGGAATCAGCCCCAGCATTTT	CASSWDRGNQPQHF
TRBV13	TRBD2	TRBJ2-7	many	TGTGCCAGCAGCTTACGGGGGGATTCCTACGAGCAGTACTTC	CASSLRGDSYEQYF
TRBV5-1	TRBD1	TRBJ2-5	NA	TGCGCCAGCAGCCGGGACAGGGGCCAAGAGACCCAGTACTTC	CASSRDRGQETQYF